This is a list of T cell receptor beta chains from one sample in a study of blood T cells in healthy people across ages. Each CDR3 protein gets one entry after TCRdb re-called the 5' RACE reads with MiXCR. The table includes about 580,000 distinct CDR3 sequences, roughly 48% detected once. The source material was blood. The receptors originated from an elderly man in good health. Each CDR3 is given with its conserved first and last residue. Each record gives: V gene, clone size, J gene, D gene, CDR3 DNA, CDR3 protein. A D gene is named only where the DNA matches it firmly. Clone size, where shown, is once, few, many, or a class for clones that have expanded.

TRBV4-3,-,TRBJ2-1,TRBD2,TGCGCCAGCAGCCAAGATTTTGGACTAGCGGGGGCCAAGTTCTTC,CASSQDFGLAGAKFF
TRBV20-1,-,TRBJ2-5,-,TGCAGTGCTAGGGGGAGCGTAGGTGAAGGAGAGACCCAGTACTTC,CSARGSVGEGETQYF
TRBV29-1,-,TRBJ1-1,-,TGCAGCGTCCAATTTACAGGGTCCAGGGCTGAAGCTTTCTTT,CSVQFTGSRAEAFF
TRBV29-1,few,TRBJ2-1,-,TGCAGCGTTAATAAGCGGGCAAGCTCCTACAATGAGCAGTTCTTC,CSVNKRASSYNEQFF
TRBV7-9,-,TRBJ1-1,TRBD1,TGTGCCAGCAGACCACGACAGGGGCAAGGCACTGAAGCTTTCTTT,CASRPRQGQGTEAFF
TRBV10-3,-,TRBJ2-5,TRBD2,TGTGCCATCAGTGAGTCCCGGACTAGCCCAGAGACCCAGTACTTC,CAISESRTSPETQYF
TRBV7-8,-,TRBJ2-7,-,TGTGCCAGCAGCCTCAGGGCCCGGGGATTGAGTGGGAACGAGCAGTACTTC,CASSLRARGLSGNEQYF
TRBV24-1,-,TRBJ2-5,-,TGTGCCACCAGTGATTTCCGAGGGACGGAGACCCAGTACTTC,CATSDFRGTETQYF
TRBV6-5,many,TRBJ2-1,-,TGTGCCAGCAGTTCAGGGGGGTCGAATGAGCAGTTCTTC,CASSSGGSNEQFF
TRBV20-1,-,TRBJ2-3,-,TGCAGTGCTAGAGATCTTGTCATGGATCCTAGCACAGATACGCAGTATTTT,CSARDLVMDPSTDTQYF
TRBV29-1,-,TRBJ2-7,TRBD1,TGCAGCGTCCTACGGAGGGGCAGGGGGCTCGAGCAGTACTTC,CSVLRRGRGLEQYF
TRBV12-3/TRBV12-4,many,TRBJ1-6,TRBD1,TGTGCCAGCAGCCTACAGGGGGAAGGATCACCCCTCCACTTT,CASSLQGEGSPLHF
TRBV5-1,-,TRBJ2-5,-,TGCGCCAGCAGCTTGGTGGGTACAGAGACCCAGTACTTC,CASSLVGTETQYF
TRBV7-2,few,TRBJ1-2,-,TGTGCCAGCAGCTTAGATCTTTTGGACAGCGGCTATGGCTACACCTTC,CASSLDLLDSGYGYTF
TRBV20-1,few,TRBJ1-4,TRBD1,TGCAGTGCTCCCCGAAGGACAGGCACAACTAATGAAAAACTGTTTTTT,CSAPRRTGTTNEKLFF
TRBV7-2,-,TRBJ2-7,-,TGTGCCAGCAGCACACCGGGACAACTTACCTACGAGCAGTACTTC,CASSTPGQLTYEQYF
TRBV2,few,TRBJ2-1,-,TGTGCCAGCAGTGAAGCTGGGACGTCCCTCGATGAGCAGTTCTTC,CASSEAGTSLDEQFF
TRBV20-1,many,TRBJ1-2,-,TGCAGTGCTCACCCCCGGGGGGGCCACTATGGCTACACCTTC,CSAHPRGGHYGYTF
TRBV20-1,-,TRBJ2-3,TRBD2,TGCAGCGGGGGACTAGCGGGAGCAGATACGCAGTATTTT,CSGGLAGADTQYF
TRBV29-1,-,TRBJ2-1,-,TGCAGCGTTGAATTGGGTTCGACGGGCGATGAGCAGTTCTTC,CSVELGSTGDEQFF
TRBV20-1,few,TRBJ2-5,-,TGCAGTGCTGGACGGGACCCTCAAGAGACCCAGTACTTC,CSAGRDPQETQYF
TRBV5-1,-,TRBJ1-1,TRBD1,TGCGCCAGCAGCTACAGACAGGGGGACGAGGACACTGAAGCTTTCTTT,CASSYRQGDEDTEAFF
TRBV11-1,-,TRBJ1-1,TRBD1,TGTGCCAGCAGCTTCACAGGGGAGGGCACTGAAGCTTTCTTT,CASSFTGEGTEAFF
TRBV5-1,few,TRBJ2-4,TRBD2,TGCGCCAGCAGCGGCGCTGGACTAGCTGTAGCCAAAAACATTCAGTACTTC,CASSGAGLAVAKNIQYF
TRBV4-3,few,TRBJ2-7,-,TGCGCCAGCAGCCAAGATATGGGACGGCAGTACTTC,CASSQDMGRQYF
TRBV14,-,TRBJ2-5,-,TGTGCCAGCAGCCAATATTTGCGGGACAGTGTCGAGACCCAGTACTTC,CASSQYLRDSVETQYF
TRBV5-1,-,TRBJ2-5,TRBD2,TGCGCCAGCAGCCCCGGGACTAGCGCCTCCCAAGAGACCCAGTACTTC,CASSPGTSASQETQYF
TRBV20-1,-,TRBJ1-4,-,TGCAGTGCTAGGGTTCAGACAGTCTCTTATGAAAAACTGTTTTTT,CSARVQTVSYEKLFF
TRBV6-2/TRBV6-3,few,TRBJ1-2,-,TGTGCCAGCAGTTACGGTAGCAGGAACTATGGCTACACCTTC,CASSYGSRNYGYTF
TRBV7-2,-,TRBJ2-7,-,TGTGCCAGCAGCTTGAGGCCGACAGGTTTTTCCTACGAGCAGTACTTC,CASSLRPTGFSYEQYF
TRBV10-3,few,TRBJ2-3,-,TGTGCCATCAGGGGGGACAAAGGAACAGATACGCAGTATTTT,CAIRGDKGTDTQYF
TRBV29-1,-,TRBJ2-3,-,TGCAGCGTTACCCCAGGGATGGATACGCAGTATTTT,CSVTPGMDTQYF
TRBV6-6,many,TRBJ1-2,TRBD1,TGTGCCAGCAGTTACTCGGGACAGCTGAACTATGGCTACACCTTC,CASSYSGQLNYGYTF
TRBV29-1,-,TRBJ1-2,TRBD1,TGCAGCGTTGCCCCAGACAGGGACTATGGCTACACCTTC,CSVAPDRDYGYTF
TRBV4-3,few,TRBJ2-1,TRBD2,TGCGCCAGCAGCCACGGACTAGCGGGAGGTGAGCAGTTCTTC,CASSHGLAGGEQFF
TRBV19,-,TRBJ2-7,TRBD1,TGTGCCAGTAGTGCGGACAGGTTCTACGAGCAGTACTTC,CASSADRFYEQYF
TRBV6-5,many,TRBJ2-5,-,TGTGCCAGCAGTTACCACCCTAGCGGGACAGGGGAGACCCAGTACTTC,CASSYHPSGTGETQYF
TRBV25-1,few,TRBJ2-1,TRBD2,TGTGCCAGCAAGGTAGGACTAGCGGGAGTGGATGAGCAGTTCTTC,CASKVGLAGVDEQFF
TRBV20-1,-,TRBJ2-5,-,TGCAGTGCTGGGCCTAGCGTTGAGACCCAGTACTTC,CSAGPSVETQYF
TRBV4-1,-,TRBJ1-6,TRBD1,TGCGCCAGCAGCCAAAATTTGGGACAGCTCGGTTCACCCCTCCACTTT,CASSQNLGQLGSPLHF
TRBV20-1,-,TRBJ1-2,TRBD1,TGCAGTGCTAGACAAATCCGACAGGGGGCGGATGGCTACACCTTC,CSARQIRQGADGYTF
TRBV7-2,-,TRBJ2-5,-,TGTGCCAGCAACCTCGGGGGCAATCTAGAGACCCAGTACTTC,CASNLGGNLETQYF
TRBV20-1,-,TRBJ1-2,-,TGCAGTGCCAGAGGCCTGCTAGGGGTCGGTGGCTACACCTTC,CSARGLLGVGGYTF
TRBV7-2,few,TRBJ2-6,-,TGTGCCAGCAGCTGGCAGACAGCTGGGGCCAACGTCCTGACTTTC,CASSWQTAGANVLTF
TRBV7-3,-,TRBJ2-1,-,TGTGCCAGCAGCTTACAACGTGAGCAGTTCTTC,CASSLQREQFF
TRBV20-1,-,TRBJ2-1,-,TGCAGTGCTGGGGGACTCGCCCCCTACAATGAGCAGTTCTTC,CSAGGLAPYNEQFF
TRBV29-1,many,TRBJ2-1,TRBD1,TGCAGCGTTGCTGCGCAGGGGGCTTACAATGAGCAGTTCTTC,CSVAAQGAYNEQFF
TRBV9,-,TRBJ2-7,TRBD2,TGTGCCAGCAGCACGCAAGCGGGAACGTTTTCCGAGCAGTACTTC,CASSTQAGTFSEQYF
TRBV20-1,-,TRBJ1-2,-,TGCAGTGCCCCGGACGCAGGCCGCTCAAACTATGGCTACACCTTC,CSAPDAGRSNYGYTF
TRBV6-5,many,TRBJ1-1,-,TGTGCCAGCAGCCGACAGATCATGAACACTGAAGCTTTCTTT,CASSRQIMNTEAFF